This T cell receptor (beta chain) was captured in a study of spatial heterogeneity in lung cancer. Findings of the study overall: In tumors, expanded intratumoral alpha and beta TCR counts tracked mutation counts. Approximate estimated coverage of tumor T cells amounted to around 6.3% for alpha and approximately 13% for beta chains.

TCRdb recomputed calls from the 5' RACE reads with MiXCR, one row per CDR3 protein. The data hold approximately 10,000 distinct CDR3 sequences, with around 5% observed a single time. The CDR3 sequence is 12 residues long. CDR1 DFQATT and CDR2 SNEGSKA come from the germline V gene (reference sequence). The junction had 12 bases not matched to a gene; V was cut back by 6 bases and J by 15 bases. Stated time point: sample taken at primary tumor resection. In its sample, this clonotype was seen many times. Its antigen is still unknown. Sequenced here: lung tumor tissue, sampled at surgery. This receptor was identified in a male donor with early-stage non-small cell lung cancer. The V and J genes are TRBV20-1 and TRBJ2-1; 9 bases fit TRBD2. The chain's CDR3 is CSAPGSGGGGFF. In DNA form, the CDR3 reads TGCAGTGCCCCGGGTAGCGGGGGTGGTGGGTTCTTC.